The following is a T cell receptor (beta chain) sequence with its context. The CDR3 runs 11 residues. V shed 10 bases, J shed 0 bases, and the junction held 1 base outside the gene matches. Germline assignment: CDR1 SGHNT and CDR2 YYREEE (reference sequence). The data derive from a study of blood T cell repertoires in COVID-19. Per the study methods: Amplified reference gene primers provided the basis for estimating nucleated cell counts. Assay used: immunoSEQ multiplex PCR; TCRdb lists only in-frame clones, some missing. V and J calls and clone size follow that table, whereas D and trimming were derived from the DNA. The sample carries more than 200,000 clones, nearly 90% recorded once.

The TCR originated in a middle-aged woman who had recovered from COVID-19. This chain links TRBV5-4 with TRBJ2-7, with 7 nucleotides matching TRBD2. Sequenced material: peripheral blood. CDR3 protein: CAAGDSYEQYF. CDR3 in DNA: TGTGCCGCGGGGGACTCCTACGAGCAGTACTTC.